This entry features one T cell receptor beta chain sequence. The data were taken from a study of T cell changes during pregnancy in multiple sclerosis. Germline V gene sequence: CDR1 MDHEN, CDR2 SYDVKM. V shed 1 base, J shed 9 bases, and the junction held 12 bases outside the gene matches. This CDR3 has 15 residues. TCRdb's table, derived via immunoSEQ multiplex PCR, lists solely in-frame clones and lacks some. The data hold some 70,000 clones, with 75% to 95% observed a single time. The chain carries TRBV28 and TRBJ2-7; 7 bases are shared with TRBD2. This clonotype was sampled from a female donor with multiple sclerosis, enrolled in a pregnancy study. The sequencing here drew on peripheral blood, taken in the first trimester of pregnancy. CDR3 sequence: CASSLYGGRNSGQYF. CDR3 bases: TGTGCCAGCAGTTTATACGGCGGGAGAAATAGTGGGCAGTACTTC.